This T cell receptor beta chain originates from a study of blood T cell repertoires in COVID-19. Across the whole study: Samples of COVID-19 (acute and convalescent) were obtained from the United States, Italy and Spain. PBMCs, B-cell-depleted T cells, or T cells provided the cDNA or gDNA that made up the material.

CDR3 length: 17 residues. Germline-derived CDR1 and CDR2 are ENHRY and SYGVKD. V lost 6 bases to trimming and J lost 0 bases, with 18 bases between them. In the original processing: Amplification with reference gene primers provided the estimates of nucleated cell counts. Only in-frame clones appear in the TCRdb table, and some are missing; sequencing was by immunoSEQ multiplex PCR. D and trimming were read from the DNA, whereas the V and J calls and clone size are those reported in that table. In the table there are around 53,000 clones, about 80% of which are singletons. The V gene is TRBV10-3, the J gene TRBJ1-3; TRBD1 is a possible D gene (6 bases). Sequenced: peripheral blood. This receptor was taken from a man aged 45 to 65 with active or convalescent COVID-19. CDR3 in DNA: TGTGCCATCAGCTTTGGACAGCAGCCCTCCTCTGGAAACACCATATATTTT. Translation gives CAISFGQQPSSGNTIYF.